The 4 T cell receptor beta chains presented below share a single source sample, sequenced in a study of OX40 agonist ivuxolimab in advanced cancers. The data were produced by immunoSEQ multiplex PCR, yet TCRdb's version contains in-frame clones alone and is incomplete. The sample consists of roughly 75,000 clones, about 82% of them appearing once. Material: CD4+ or CD8+ T cells sorted from blood, obtained in a trial of the OX40 agonist ivuxolimab. These receptors originate from an adult with an advanced solid tumor such as melanoma, head and neck, liver or kidney cancer.

The count of this clone is one. The chain couples TRBV18 to TRBJ1-6, with 8 positions matching TRBD1. The germline gives CDR1 KGHSH, CDR2 LQKENI. The CDR3 runs 16 residues. J lost 1 base, V lost 6 bases, and 5 bases had no gene match. Here the CDR3 reads CASSSRDRSYNSPLHF. The CDR3 nucleotides are TGTGCCAGCTCGTCTCGGGACAGGTCCTATAATTCACCCCTCCACTTT.

The chain links TRBV5-1 to TRBJ1-5; D remains unclear. The V end was cut by 4 bases, the J end by 3 bases, with 11 bases between. The CDR3 covers 14 residues. The germline V gene has CDR1 SGHRS and CDR2 YFSETQ. CDR3 region: CASSADGNNQPQHF. Written as DNA, the CDR3 is TGCGCCAGCAGCGCGGACGGAAACAATCAGCCCCAGCATTTT.

V and J are TRBV11-3 and TRBJ2-7; 7 bases line up with TRBD2. The CDR3 length is 17 residues. Germline loops: CDR1 SGHNT, CDR2 YENEEA. The ends lost 1 base at V and 6 bases at J; junction bases unmatched: 15. CDR3 residues: CASSLGGTGAGEGEQYF. CDR3 sequence (DNA): TGTGCCAGCAGCTTAGGAGGCACCGGGGCGGGAGAGGGCGAGCAGTACTTC.

The chain carries TRBV5-4 and TRBJ2-3; possibly TRBD1 for D (6 bases). Germline values: CDR1 SGHNT, CDR2 YYREEE (reference sequence). The CDR3 spans 16 residues. Deletions cut 0 bases from V and 4 bases from J, with 15 bases between. CDR3 DNA: TGTGCCAGCAGCTTGGGTACCAGGGGTGTCCCAGATACGCAGTATTTT. The encoded protein is CASSLGTRGVPDTQYF.